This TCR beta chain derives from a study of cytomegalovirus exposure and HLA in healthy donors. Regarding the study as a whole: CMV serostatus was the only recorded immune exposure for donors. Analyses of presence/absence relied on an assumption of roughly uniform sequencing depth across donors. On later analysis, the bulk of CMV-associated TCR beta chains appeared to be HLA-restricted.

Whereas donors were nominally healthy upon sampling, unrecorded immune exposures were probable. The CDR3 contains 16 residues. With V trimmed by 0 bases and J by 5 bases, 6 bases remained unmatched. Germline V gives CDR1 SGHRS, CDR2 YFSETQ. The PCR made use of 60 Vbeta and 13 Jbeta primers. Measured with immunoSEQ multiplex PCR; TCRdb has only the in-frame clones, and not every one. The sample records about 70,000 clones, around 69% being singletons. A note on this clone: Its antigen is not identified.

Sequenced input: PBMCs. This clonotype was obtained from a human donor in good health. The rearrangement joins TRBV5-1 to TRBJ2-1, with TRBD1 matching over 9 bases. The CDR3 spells CASSLATGGRNNEQFF. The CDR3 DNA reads TGCGCCAGCAGCTTGGCCACAGGGGGCCGGAACAATGAGCAGTTCTTC.